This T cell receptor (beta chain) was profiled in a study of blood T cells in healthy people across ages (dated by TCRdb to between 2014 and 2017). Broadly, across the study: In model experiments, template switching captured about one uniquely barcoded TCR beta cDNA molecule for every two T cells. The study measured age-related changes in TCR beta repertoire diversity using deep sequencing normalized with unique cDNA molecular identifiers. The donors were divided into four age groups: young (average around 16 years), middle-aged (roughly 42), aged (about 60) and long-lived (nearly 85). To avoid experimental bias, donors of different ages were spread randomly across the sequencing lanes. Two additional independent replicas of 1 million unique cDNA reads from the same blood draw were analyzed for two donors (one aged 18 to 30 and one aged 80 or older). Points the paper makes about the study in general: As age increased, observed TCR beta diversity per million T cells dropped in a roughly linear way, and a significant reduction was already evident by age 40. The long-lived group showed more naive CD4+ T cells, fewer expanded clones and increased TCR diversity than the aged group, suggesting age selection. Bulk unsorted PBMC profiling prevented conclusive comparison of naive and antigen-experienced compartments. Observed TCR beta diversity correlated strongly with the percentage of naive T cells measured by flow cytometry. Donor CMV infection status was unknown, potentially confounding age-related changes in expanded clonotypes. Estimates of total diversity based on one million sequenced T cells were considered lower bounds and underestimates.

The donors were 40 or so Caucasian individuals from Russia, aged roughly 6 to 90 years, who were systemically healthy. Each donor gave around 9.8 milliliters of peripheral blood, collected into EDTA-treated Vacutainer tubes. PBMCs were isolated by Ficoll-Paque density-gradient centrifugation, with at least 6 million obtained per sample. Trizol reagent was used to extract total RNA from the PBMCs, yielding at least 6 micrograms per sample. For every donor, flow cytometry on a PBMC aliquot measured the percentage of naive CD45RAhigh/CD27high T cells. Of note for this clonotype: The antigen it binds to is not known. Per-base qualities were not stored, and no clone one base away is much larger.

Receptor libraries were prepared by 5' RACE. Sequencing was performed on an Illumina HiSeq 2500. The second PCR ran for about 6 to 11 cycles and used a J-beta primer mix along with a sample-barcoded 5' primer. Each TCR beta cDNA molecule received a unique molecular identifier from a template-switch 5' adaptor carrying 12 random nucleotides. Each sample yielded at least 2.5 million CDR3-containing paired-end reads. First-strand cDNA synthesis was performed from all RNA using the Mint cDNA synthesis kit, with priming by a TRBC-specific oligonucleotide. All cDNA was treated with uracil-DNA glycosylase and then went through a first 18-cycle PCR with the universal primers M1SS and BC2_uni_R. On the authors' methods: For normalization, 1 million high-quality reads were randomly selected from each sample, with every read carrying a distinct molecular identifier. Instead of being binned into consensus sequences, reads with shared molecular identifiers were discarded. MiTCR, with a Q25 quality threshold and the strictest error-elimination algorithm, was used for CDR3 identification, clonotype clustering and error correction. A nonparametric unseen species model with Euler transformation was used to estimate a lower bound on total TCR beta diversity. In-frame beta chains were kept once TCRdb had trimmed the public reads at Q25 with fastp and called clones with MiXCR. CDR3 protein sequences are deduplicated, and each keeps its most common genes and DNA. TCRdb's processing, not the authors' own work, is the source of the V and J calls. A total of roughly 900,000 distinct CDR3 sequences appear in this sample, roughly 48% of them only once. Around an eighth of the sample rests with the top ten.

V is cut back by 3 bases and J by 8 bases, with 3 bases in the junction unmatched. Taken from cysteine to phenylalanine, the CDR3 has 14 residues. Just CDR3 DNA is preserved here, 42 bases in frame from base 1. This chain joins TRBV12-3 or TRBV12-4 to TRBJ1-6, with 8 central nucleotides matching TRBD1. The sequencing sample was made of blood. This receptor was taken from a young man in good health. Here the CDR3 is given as CASSFTGGDSPLHF. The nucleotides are TGTGCCAGCAGTTTCACAGGGGGGGATTCACCCCTCCACTTT.